The rows below give T cell receptor beta chains drawn from one sample of a study of lymphopenia after photon versus proton radiotherapy. TCRdb keeps only in-frame clones here, not all; method: immunoSEQ multiplex PCR. This table holds about 35,000 clones, 80% to 95% found once. The sequences come from peripheral blood, collected from a patient treated with photon-based radiotherapy. All receptors come from a man in his sixties with cholangiocarcinoma. Each CDR3 is given with its conserved first and last residue. The D gene is left open where the match is weak. Only part of the rows carry a size: once, few, many, or a class if the clone is expanded.

J: TRBJ2-1
D: NA
size: NA
V: TRBV10-1
CDR3: CASSESRENEQFF
DNA: TGCGCCAGCAGTGAGTCTCGAGAGAATGAGCAGTTCTTC

J: TRBJ2-4
D: NA
size: once
V: TRBV5-6
CDR3: CASSRTHSGNIQYF
DNA: TGTGCCAGCAGCCGTACCCATTCGGGAAACATTCAGTACTTC

J: TRBJ2-1
D: TRBD2
size: NA
V: TRBV2
CDR3: CASRGIPGLAGGPVNEQFF
DNA: TGTGCCAGCAGAGGGATTCCGGGACTAGCGGGAGGGCCTGTGAATGAGCAGTTCTTC

J: TRBJ1-2
D: NA
size: NA
V: TRBV29-1
CDR3: CSVGDNGSGYTF
DNA: TGCAGCGTTGGCGACAATGGGAGTGGCTACACCTTC

J: TRBJ2-5
D: NA
size: NA
V: TRBV7-6
CDR3: CASSASLANQETQYF
DNA: TGTGCCAGCAGCGCATCTCTAGCAAATCAAGAGACCCAGTACTTC

J: TRBJ2-7
D: TRBD1
size: once
V: TRBV15
CDR3: CATSRVLAGGYEQYF
DNA: TGTGCCACCAGCAGAGTGTTGGCAGGGGGCTACGAGCAGTACTTC

J: TRBJ2-1
D: TRBD2
size: NA
V: TRBV4-1
CDR3: CASSPGLAGNNEQFF
DNA: TGCGCCAGCAGCCCAGGACTAGCGGGAAACAATGAGCAGTTCTTC

J: TRBJ1-1
D: NA
size: NA
V: TRBV10-3
CDR3: CAISVSGTRQQNTEAFF
DNA: TGTGCCATCAGTGTTAGTGGTACACGACAACAGAACACTGAAGCTTTCTTT

J: TRBJ1-5
D: NA
size: NA
V: TRBV19
CDR3: CASRRFPGIYSNQPQHF
DNA: TGTGCCAGTAGGCGCTTCCCGGGCATTTATAGCAATCAGCCCCAGCATTTT

J: TRBJ1-1
D: NA
size: NA
V: TRBV7-9
CDR3: CASSLGSGNTEAFF
DNA: TGTGCCAGCAGCTTAGGCTCCGGGAACACTGAAGCTTTCTTT

J: TRBJ2-5
D: TRBD2
size: NA
V: TRBV4-2
CDR3: CASSQEVRGFQETQYF
DNA: TGTGCCAGCAGCCAAGAGGTGCGGGGGTTCCAAGAGACCCAGTACTTC

J: TRBJ2-1
D: NA
size: NA
V: TRBV5-5
CDR3: CASSLALPRFEQFF
DNA: TGTGCCAGCAGCTTGGCCCTACCGAGGTTTGAGCAGTTCTTC

J: TRBJ2-7
D: TRBD2
size: NA
V: TRBV4-3
CDR3: CASSQDVGGASPYEQYF
DNA: TGCGCCAGCAGCCAAGATGTGGGAGGGGCTAGCCCCTACGAGCAGTACTTC

J: TRBJ2-3
D: NA
size: NA
V: TRBV9
CDR3: CASSVGRGAQLDTQYF
DNA: TGTGCCAGCAGCGTAGGGAGGGGGGCCCAATTGGATACGCAGTATTTT

J: TRBJ2-1
D: TRBD1
size: NA
V: TRBV11-2
CDR3: CASSLNVRQGNFF
DNA: TGTGCCAGCAGCTTAAATGTGCGACAGGGAAACTTCTTC

J: TRBJ2-1
D: TRBD1
size: NA
V: TRBV27
CDR3: CASLSGQGAEEQFF
DNA: TGTGCCAGCCTAAGTGGACAGGGGGCCGAGGAGCAGTTCTTC

J: TRBJ1-1
D: TRBD1
size: NA
V: TRBV2
CDR3: CASSEQGARRTEAFF
DNA: TGTGCCAGCAGTGAACAGGGGGCTAGACGGACTGAAGCTTTCTTT

J: TRBJ2-5
D: TRBD1
size: NA
V: TRBV29-1
CDR3: CSAGTGGFLETQYF
DNA: TGCAGCGCTGGGACAGGGGGGTTTTTAGAGACCCAGTACTTC

J: TRBJ1-3
D: NA
size: NA
V: TRBV28
CDR3: CASSLFGNTIYF
DNA: TGTGCCAGCAGTTTATTTGGAAACACCATATATTTT

J: TRBJ1-4
D: TRBD1
size: NA
V: TRBV19
CDR3: CASSTNRGRNEKLFF
DNA: TGTGCCAGTAGTACTAACAGGGGGCGAAATGAAAAACTGTTTTTT

J: TRBJ1-1
D: NA
size: NA
V: TRBV14
CDR3: CASSQRIGEIALLNTEAFF
DNA: TGTGCCAGCAGCCAAAGGATTGGGGAGATCGCACTTTTGAACACTGAAGCTTTCTTT

J: TRBJ1-2
D: NA
size: NA
V: TRBV7-8
CDR3: CASSLANGGPIGSYTF
DNA: TGTGCCAGCAGCTTAGCCAATGGAGGCCCAATTGGAAGCTACACCTTC

J: TRBJ2-7
D: TRBD1
size: NA
V: TRBV11-2
CDR3: CASSPSDREVDEQYF
DNA: TGTGCCAGCAGCCCCTCCGACAGGGAAGTCGACGAGCAGTACTTC

J: TRBJ2-5
D: TRBD2
size: NA
V: TRBV2
CDR3: CASKVGGEYQETQYF
DNA: TGTGCCAGCAAGGTCGGGGGGGAGTACCAAGAGACCCAGTACTTC

J: TRBJ2-7
D: TRBD1
size: NA
V: TRBV7-2
CDR3: CASSWTGESGTYEQYF
DNA: TGTGCCAGCAGTTGGACAGGGGAAAGCGGAACCTACGAGCAGTACTTC

J: TRBJ1-6
D: NA
size: NA
V: TRBV6-1
CDR3: CASSLEGNNSPLHF
DNA: TGTGCCAGCAGTCTTGAGGGTAATAATTCACCCCTCCACTTT

J: TRBJ1-1
D: NA
size: NA
V: TRBV28
CDR3: CASRRSGGANTEAFF
DNA: TGTGCCAGCAGGCGCTCTGGGGGAGCGAACACTGAAGCTTTCTTT

J: TRBJ2-7
D: TRBD1
size: NA
V: TRBV11-2
CDR3: CASSARTGTGGSEQYF
DNA: TGTGCCAGCAGCGCCCGTACCGGGACAGGGGGCTCCGAGCAGTACTTC

J: TRBJ2-1
D: NA
size: NA
V: TRBV5-1
CDR3: CASGNFSYNEQFF
DNA: TGCGCCAGCGGTAATTTTTCCTACAATGAGCAGTTCTTC

J: TRBJ2-5
D: NA
size: once
V: TRBV11-1
CDR3: CASSLASQETQYF
DNA: TGTGCCAGCAGCTTGGCTAGCCAAGAGACCCAGTACTTC

J: TRBJ2-3
D: NA
size: NA
V: TRBV11-2
CDR3: CASSLEVRGAGTDTQYF
DNA: TGTGCCAGCAGCTTAGAGGTTCGGGGGGCCGGCACAGATACGCAGTATTTT

J: TRBJ2-5
D: TRBD2
size: NA
V: TRBV9
CDR3: CASSVYGGAEETQYF
DNA: TGTGCCAGCAGCGTCTACGGGGGGGCCGAAGAGACCCAGTACTTC

J: TRBJ1-5
D: TRBD1
size: once
V: TRBV14
CDR3: CASSQERVCGQGYRSNQPQHF
DNA: TGTGCCAGCAGCCAAGAAAGGGTCTGTGGACAGGGGTACAGGAGCAATCAGCCCCAGCATTTT

J: TRBJ2-1
D: NA
size: NA
V: TRBV6-4
CDR3: CASSDSGGLGNEQFF
DNA: TGTGCCAGCAGTGACTCGGGCGGGCTAGGCAATGAGCAGTTCTTC

J: TRBJ2-2
D: NA
size: NA
V: TRBV9
CDR3: CASSVAGEGTGELFF
DNA: TGTGCCAGCAGCGTAGCGGGAGAGGGTACCGGGGAGCTGTTTTTT

J: TRBJ2-5
D: NA
size: NA
V: TRBV4-1
CDR3: CASSQGVYTQETQYF
DNA: TGCGCCAGCAGCCAAGGGGTCTACACTCAAGAGACCCAGTACTTC

J: TRBJ2-5
D: TRBD1
size: NA
V: TRBV18
CDR3: CASSPRQGTQETQYF
DNA: TGTGCCAGCTCACCGAGACAGGGAACCCAAGAGACCCAGTACTTC

J: TRBJ1-3
D: NA
size: NA
V: TRBV5-1
CDR3: CASSLEDDTIYF
DNA: TGCGCCAGCAGCTTGGAAGATGACACCATATATTTT

J: TRBJ2-7
D: NA
size: NA
V: TRBV28
CDR3: CASSSTGTREQYF
DNA: TGTGCCAGCAGTTCGACCGGGACAAGGGAGCAGTACTTC

J: TRBJ1-1
D: NA
size: NA
V: TRBV9
CDR3: CASSPAVSAEAFF
DNA: TGTGCCAGCAGCCCCGCGGTGAGCGCTGAAGCTTTCTTT

J: TRBJ1-1
D: NA
size: few
V: TRBV7-9
CDR3: CASSLAGGARRAFF
DNA: TGTGCCAGCAGCTTAGCGGGGGGGGCCCGGCGGGCTTTCTTT

J: TRBJ1-5
D: NA
size: NA
V: TRBV2
CDR3: CASSVRGAAQPQHF
DNA: TGTGCCAGCAGTGTTCGGGGGGCGGCTCAGCCCCAGCATTTT

J: TRBJ2-2
D: TRBD2
size: NA
V: TRBV7-9
CDR3: CASSRPTSGRPGELFF
DNA: TGTGCCAGCAGCCGACCCACTAGCGGGAGGCCCGGGGAGCTGTTTTTT

J: TRBJ2-3
D: NA
size: NA
V: TRBV5-1
CDR3: CASSLILWNRDTDTQYF
DNA: TGCGCCAGCAGCTTGATACTCTGGAATAGGGACACAGATACGCAGTATTTT

J: TRBJ1-5
D: NA
size: NA
V: TRBV25-1
CDR3: CASSPPGDRGNQPQHF
DNA: TGTGCCAGCAGTCCCCCAGGGGATCGGGGCAATCAGCCCCAGCATTTT

J: TRBJ1-5
D: TRBD1
size: NA
V: TRBV15
CDR3: CATSRQGGNQPQHF
DNA: TGTGCCACCAGCAGACAGGGGGGCAATCAGCCCCAGCATTTT

J: TRBJ2-3
D: TRBD2
size: few
V: TRBV5-4
CDR3: CASRPPGGGRDTQYF
DNA: TGTGCCAGCAGGCCCCCGGGGGGGGGCAGGGATACGCAGTATTTT

J: TRBJ1-1
D: TRBD1
size: once
V: TRBV5-1
CDR3: CASSTQSDRATTEAFF
DNA: TGCGCCAGCAGCACTCAATCAGACAGGGCGACCACTGAAGCTTTCTTT

J: TRBJ2-1
D: TRBD2
size: NA
V: TRBV19
CDR3: CASSIEAREYGEQFF
DNA: TGTGCCAGTAGTATAGAGGCGCGGGAGTATGGTGAGCAGTTCTTC

J: TRBJ1-5
D: NA
size: NA
V: TRBV6-1
CDR3: CASSESWDQPQHF
DNA: TGTGCCAGCAGTGAAAGTTGGGATCAGCCCCAGCATTTT

J: TRBJ1-1
D: NA
size: NA
V: TRBV4-1
CDR3: CASSQAVLGIRGGEAFF
DNA: TGCGCCAGCAGCCAAGCTGTATTGGGTATTCGGGGAGGTGAAGCTTTCTTT

J: TRBJ1-5
D: TRBD1
size: once
V: TRBV19
CDR3: CASSKTGENNQPQHF
DNA: TGTGCCAGTAGCAAGACAGGGGAAAACAATCAGCCCCAGCATTTT

J: TRBJ2-1
D: TRBD1
size: NA
V: TRBV18
CDR3: CASSPLPGQGIYNEQFF
DNA: TGTGCCAGCTCACCACTCCCGGGACAGGGGATATACAATGAGCAGTTCTTC

J: TRBJ2-2
D: NA
size: NA
V: TRBV4-1
CDR3: CASSQEGAANTGELFF
DNA: TGCGCCAGCAGCCAAGAGGGGGCTGCGAACACCGGGGAGCTGTTTTTT

J: TRBJ1-2
D: TRBD1
size: NA
V: TRBV28
CDR3: CASSSTGGDYGYTF
DNA: TGTGCCAGCAGTAGTACAGGGGGCGACTATGGCTACACCTTC